Shown below are 15 T cell receptor beta chains from a single sample sequenced in a study of identical twins. A single record per CDR3 protein comes from TCRdb applying MiXCR to the 5' RACE reads. The sample lists roughly 1,500,000 distinct CDR3 sequences; about 31% were seen once. Sequences were obtained from cord blood. The receptors derive from a newborn girl in good health.

V usage is TRBV25-1 and J usage is TRBJ2-7; perhaps TRBD1 as D (6 bases). Germline V lookup: CDR1 MGHDK, CDR2 SYGVNS. The CDR3 runs 11 residues. V was pared by 3 bases and J by 9 bases, with 9 bases between. DNA of the CDR3: TGTGCCAGCAGTGACTTCAGGGGGCAGTACTTC. It encodes CASSDFRGQYF.

This clonotype was counted between two and nine times. The chain uses TRBV9 and TRBJ2-3; D remains unclear. CDR1 and CDR2 from the germline V gene are SGDLS and YYNGEE. Trimming took off 1 base at V and 8 bases at J, with 11 bases between the two ends. The CDR3 is 13 residues long. This chain's CDR3 is CASSVPSRSTQYF. As DNA, the CDR3 is TGTGCCAGCAGCGTACCCTCCCGTAGTACGCAGTATTTT. Drawing the rest from reference TRBV9 and TRBJ2-3, the complete variable domain is DSGVTQTPKHLITATGQRVTLRCSPRSGDLSVYWYQQSLDQGLQFLIQYYNGEERAKGNILERFSAQQFPDLHSELNLSSLELGDSALYFCASSVPSRSTQYFGPGTRLTVL.

V is TRBV15 and J is TRBJ1-1; no firm D call. Germline CDR1 and CDR2: LNHNV and YYDKDF (reference sequence). There are 14 residues in the CDR3. Trimming pared 0 bases from V and 9 bases from J, leaving 14 bases between. The CDR3 DNA sequence: TGTGCCACCAGCAGAGATCCCCGACATTTGCAAGCTTTCTTT. Its translation: CATSRDPRHLQAFF.

This clonotype was counted between two and nine times. The chain uses TRBV10-3 and TRBJ2-1; D uncertain. CDR3 length: 14 residues. CDR1 and CDR2 from the germline V gene are ENHRY and SYGVKD. The V and J ends lost 3 bases and 2 bases respectively, with 8 bases between them. The CDR3 sequence: CAISDPLAYNEQFF. The CDR3 DNA reads as TGTGCCATCAGTGACCCGCTAGCCTACAATGAGCAGTTCTTC.

The CDR3 sequence is CASSYWTGRNTEAFF. CDR3 bases: TGCGCCAGCAGCTATTGGACAGGGAGGAACACTGAAGCTTTCTTT. The chain employs TRBV5-1 and TRBJ1-1; 8 nucleotides agree with TRBD1. V gave up 3 bases and J gave up 1 base; unmatched junction bases: 5. This CDR3 comprises 15 residues. CDR1 SGHRS and CDR2 YFSETQ come from the germline V gene.

The chain has TRBV27 and TRBJ2-4; no clear D gene. The J call may be incorrect, as the DNA end agrees better with TRBJ2-5. Germline V gene data show CDR1 as MNHEY and CDR2 as SMNVEV (reference sequence). This CDR3 region has 15 residues. The CDR3 DNA reads as TGTGCCAGCAGTCCTTACCTGAGCCCCGCGGAGACCCAGTACTTC. Amino acids: CASSPYLSPAETQYF.

The CDR3 nucleotides read TGTGCCTGTCTCAGGGGGCATAGGAAAGGGTATGGCTACACCTTC. It is translated as CACLRGHRKGYGYTF. This sequence joins TRBV30 and TRBJ1-2; TRBD1 agrees at 8 bases. V lost 6 bases, J lost 5 bases, and 14 bases stayed unmatched. Germline assignment: CDR1 GTSNPN and CDR2 SVGIG (reference sequence). The CDR3 contains 15 residues.

The chain is built from TRBV4-2 and TRBJ2-1, with 10 bases that match TRBD2. Trimming at V came to 3 bases and at J to 10 bases, leaving 6 bases not matched to a gene. Germline values: CDR1 LGHNA, CDR2 YNFKEQ. This CDR3 has 14 residues. The CDR3 nucleotides read TGTGCCAGCAGCCATCTAGCGGGAGAAGAGGAGCAGTTCTTC. Its translation: CASSHLAGEEEQFF.

This clonotype was recorded a few times. The J gene is TRBJ1-4, the V gene TRBV28, with 12 nucleotides matching TRBD1. The CDR3 covers 18 residues. Germline values: CDR1 MDHEN, CDR2 SYDVKM. Trimming at V came to 2 bases and at J to 3 bases, leaving 7 bases not matched to a gene. The CDR3 nucleotides are TGTGCCAGCAGTTTACCGGGACAGGGGGCGGGAGCTAATGAAAAACTGTTTTTT. Amino acids: CASSLPGQGAGANEKLFF.

This chain's CDR3 is CSAAGRVYGTDTQYF. CDR3 sequence (DNA): TGCAGTGCAGCCGGCAGGGTCTACGGGACAGATACGCAGTATTTT. This chain links TRBV20-1 with TRBJ2-3; D may be TRBD1 (5 bases). CDR1 is DFQATT, CDR2 SNEGSKA, per germline (reference sequence). V was cut by 6 bases and J by 3 bases, with 19 bases left in between. This CDR3 comprises 15 residues.

This clonotype was seen only a few times. The gene calls are TRBV25-1 and TRBJ2-6; 7 nucleotides agree with TRBD2. This CDR3 contains 17 residues. Germline CDR1 and CDR2: MGHDK and SYGVNS. V gave up 3 bases and J gave up 0 bases; unmatched junction bases: 5. CDR3 amino acids: CASSDTAGVSGANVLTF. In DNA, the CDR3 is TGTGCCAGCAGTGATACTGCGGGGGTCTCTGGGGCCAACGTCCTGACTTTC.

The chain links TRBV10-3 to TRBJ2-2, with D maybe TRBD2 (6 bases). The CDR3 is 16 amino acids. Germline CDR1 ENHRY, CDR2 SYGVKD. The V gene lost 3 bases and the J gene lost 5 bases, with 16 bases spanning the gap. The CDR3 is CAISELAPIYTGELFF. The CDR3 nucleotides are TGTGCCATCAGTGAACTAGCCCCGATTTATACCGGGGAGCTGTTTTTT.

This clonotype was recorded a few times. The gene calls are TRBV6-1 and TRBJ2-1, with TRBD2 matching 9 bases. Germline V CDR1 and CDR2: MNHNS, SASEGT. V lost 3 bases, J lost 8 bases, and 11 bases stayed unmatched. The CDR3 sequence is 16 residues long. CDR3 DNA: TGTGCCAGCAGTGATGGGACTAGCCGGCTTTGGGATGAGCAGTTCTTC. Protein product: CASSDGTSRLWDEQFF.

The rearrangement uses TRBV6-1 and TRBJ2-7, with TRBD2 matching 7 bases. The CDR3 covers 14 residues. Trimming removed 6 bases from V and 2 bases from J; junction bases left unmatched: 7. CDR1 is MNHNS and CDR2 is SASEGT in the germline V gene. The CDR3 DNA sequence: TGTGCCAGCAGAAGACTAGCCCGGACCTACGAGCAGTACTTC. Translating gives CASRRLARTYEQYF.

The V and J genes are TRBV6-1 and TRBJ2-5; D could derive from TRBD1 or TRBD2 (5 bases each). The CDR3 runs 13 residues. The ends were cut back, 3 bases at V and 11 bases at J, with 16 bases in the middle. The germline CDR1 and CDR2 sequences are MNHNS and SASEGT. The CDR3 DNA reads TGTGCCAGCAGTGAGCAGGGAGACAATGAGCAGTACTTC. Its translation is CASSEQGDNEQYF.